This section outlines one TCR beta chain sequence together with its context. Antigen unknown. The data are from a study of cytomegalovirus exposure and HLA in healthy donors. Overall study results and limits: Later on, an analysis tied about 17,000 TCR beta sequences to HLA alleles at 0.05 false discovery rate. In an earlier analysis, in fewer than 700 donors, most V segments appeared productive either ~87% or ~30% of the time. A later analysis found common viral pathogens apparently linked to several of the most significant clusters.

Healthy bone marrow donors made up the donor group. The PCR employed 60 Vbeta primers together with 13 Jbeta primers. The repertoire was sequenced with immunoSEQ multiplex PCR; TCRdb's copy has only in-frame clones and lacks some. Here the sample spans approximately 170,000 clones, approximately 73% being singletons. V was clipped by 8 bases and J by 5 bases; unmatched bases: 8. The germline gives CDR1 MGHRA, CDR2 YSYEKL. The CDR3 has 14 residues. Sample: PBMCs. The TCR originated in a woman between 18 and 30 years old in good health and CMV-seropositive. J is TRBJ2-2 and V is TRBV4-1; 7 nucleotides agree with TRBD1. Written as DNA, the CDR3 is TGCGCCAGCGGTAGACAGGGAGAAACCGGGGAGCTGTTTTTT. Residues: CASGRQGETGELFF.